This T cell receptor (beta chain) appears in the sequencing data of a study of T cell responses to AZD1222 COVID-19 vaccine. Study-wide findings and caveats: Researchers report vaccine-associated CD4 TCRs spanning spike, with dominance at 160-218 and 743-854. Just six AZD1222 recipients were seropositive at baseline.

Comments on this clone: Its antigen is not identified.

CDR3 length equals 14 residues. V gave up 8 bases and J gave up 2 bases, with 16 bases separating them. The germline V gene has CDR1 LNHDA and CDR2 SQIVND (reference sequence). This table comes from immunoSEQ multiplex PCR, and its TCRdb copy is limited to in-frame clones, with some not included. Here the sample spans 150,000 or so clones, over 75% being singletons. The sample in question was peripheral blood, obtained on day 0 of AZD1222 vaccination. This clonotype was obtained from an adult in good health. V gene TRBV19 combines with J gene TRBJ2-7, with D tentatively TRBD2 (5 bases). The CDR3: CASALTGNPYEQYF. CDR3 DNA: TGTGCCAGTGCTTTGACGGGGAACCCCTACGAGCAGTACTTC.